This T cell receptor (beta chain) emerged from a study of early stage breast cancer tumors (dated by TCRdb to about 2017). Concerning the study at large: Of the roughly 16 invasive breast tumors, approximately 11 were found to be estrogen receptor-positive, progesterone receptor-positive and HER2-negative. Across all samples, roughly 2,800,000 templates representing approximately 1.2 million unique clonotypes were detected. About 65% of the 12 ER+/PR+/HER2- tumors were invasive ductal carcinomas, while the other four were invasive lobular carcinomas. The average read coverage per sample was about 10-fold.

Each sample was amplified as two independent genomic DNA replicates: approximately 0.5 ug for blood and approximately 1.4 ug for tumor or normal breast. TCRB sequencing of genomic DNA was carried out with the ImmunoSeq Intro kit according to the manufacturer's instructions. The multiplex PCR ran for 30 to 35 cycles using proprietary primers and spike-in control sequences for absolute quantification. Single-end 150-bp reads were used to sequence an 87-bp fragment spanning the CDR3 plus the flanking V and J genes. Each lane of an Illumina MiSeq running version 3.0 chemistry carried seven multiplexed samples, with two replicates apiece. As for the authors' bioinformatics: Raw data were processed with the vendor's proprietary pipeline, and both replicates were merged into a single result per sample. A clonotype was defined as productive rearrangements that share the same V-gene family, CDR3 amino acid sequence and J-gene segment. Clonality was computed as 1 minus the normalized Shannon entropy (Pielou evenness) of TCRB abundances. T cell density was estimated by dividing total templates by the number of input cells inferred from the DNA input amount. Recon, run with its default parameters, was used to estimate overall repertoire diversity and clonality. Tumor-enriched clonotypes were defined as having over 0.1% abundance in tumor and at least 32-fold higher abundance than in normal breast. The source is immuneACCESS, and TCRdb retained only in-frame sequences with V and J called. Part of the clones is not carried over; for the studies checked, unresolved V genes explain less than half of this, and the remainder is unexplained. V and J calls and clone size are those listed in that table; D and trimming were worked out from the DNA. In this sample the table shows fewer than 30,000 clones, about 80% of which occur a single time. The top ten hold over 9.5% of the sample.

CDR1 and CDR2, looked up from the germline V gene (reference sequence), are LNHDA and SQIVND. Spanning cysteine to phenylalanine, the CDR3 consists of 14 amino acids. The CDR3 DNA has 42 bases and is translated from base 1. Compared with germline, V lacks 1 base and J lacks 4 bases; bases without a gene match: 1. The study profiled bulk TCR beta-chain repertoires in matched peripheral blood, tumor and adjacent normal breast tissue taken from about 16 patients with early-stage breast cancer. Before surgery, about 4.5-10 mL of whole blood was collected into EDTA tubes and then processed within 2 hours. Ficoll-Paque centrifugation in SepMate-50 tubes was used to isolate peripheral blood mononuclear cells. PBMCs were cryopreserved in aliquots of roughly 1.9 to 4 million cells in 90% FBS with about 10% DMSO and kept in liquid nitrogen. The Qiagen AllPrep DNA/RNA Mini kit was used for genomic DNA extraction.

As regards this clone: Its antigen remains unidentified. No much larger clone is present one base from it, and per-base qualities are unavailable.

The paper's findings and limits, for the study overall: Enriched TCRB sequences shared across patients were mostly commonly generated sequences, unlikely to play an important role in the tumor microenvironment. Greater similarity was observed between blood and normal breast repertoires than between blood and tumor repertoires, and tumor was distinguished from normal in about 90% of the 16 patients when each tissue was compared with blood. Compared with adjacent normal breast tissue, tumors had higher clonality and roughly 2.5-fold greater T cell density. Chain pairing and functional markers such as CD4, CD8 and FOXP3 were not captured by bulk genomic DNA sequencing of unsorted cells. The small cohort size prevented analysis by tumor subtype.

Input material: blood. This clonotype was obtained from a person aged 55 to 69 with breast cancer. The sequence joins TRBV19 to TRBJ1-2; TRBD1 agrees with 9 junctional bases. The nucleotide sequence is TGTGCCAGTAGTATAGGGGGACAGGGCTATGGCTACACCTTC. Its product reads: CASSIGGQGYGYTF.